This is a list of T cell receptor beta chains from one sample in a study of cytomegalovirus exposure and HLA in healthy donors. Only in-frame clones appear in the TCRdb table, and some are missing; sequencing was by immunoSEQ multiplex PCR. The sample holds roughly 160,000 clones; roughly four fifths are singletons and the top ten take 7% to 9%. The sequenced sample was PBMCs. These receptors all come from a male donor in good health and CMV-seropositive. Each CDR3 is given with its conserved first and last residue. D genes are given only for firm matches.

CDR3nt	CDR3aa	d_gene	v_gene	j_gene
TGTGCCAGCAGCCCAAATAGGGGGCCTGGAAACACCATATATTTT	CASSPNRGPGNTIYF	TRBD1	TRBV7-2	TRBJ1-3
TGCGCCAGCAGTGTCGGGGGAAGCAATCAGCCCCAGCATTTT	CASSVGGSNQPQHF	-	TRBV10-2	TRBJ1-5
TGTGCCAGCAGCTGGGACAGGGACTATGGCTACACCTTC	CASSWDRDYGYTF	TRBD1	TRBV5-4	TRBJ1-2
TGCGCCAGCTCCCGGACTGGGACTGCAGATACGCAGTATTTT	CASSRTGTADTQYF	-	TRBV10-1	TRBJ2-3
TGTGCCACCTCGACAGGTGCCCGGGAAAAACTGTTTTTT	CATSTGAREKLFF	-	TRBV19	TRBJ1-4
TGTGCCAGCAGTAGGGGACTAGCGCTCCGCTCCTACAATGAGCAGTTCTTC	CASSRGLALRSYNEQFF	TRBD2	TRBV27	TRBJ2-1
TGCGCCAGCAGCTTGGCGAACGGACACCAAAGACAAGAGACCCAGTACTTC	CASSLANGHQRQETQYF	-	TRBV5-1	TRBJ2-5
TGTGCCAGCAGTATACGACAGGCAAACACCGGGGAGCTGTTTTTT	CASSIRQANTGELFF	-	TRBV27	TRBJ2-2
TGCGCCAGCAGCCAAGAGGCCAGGGGGCAGTACGAGCAGTACTTC	CASSQEARGQYEQYF	TRBD1	TRBV4-3	TRBJ2-7
TGTGCCAGCAGTTTGAGCGCTAGCGGGAACAATGAGCAGTTCTTC	CASSLSASGNNEQFF	TRBD2	TRBV27	TRBJ2-1
TGCGCCAGCAGCCTTCGACAGGGGGCTAACTATGGCTACACCTTC	CASSLRQGANYGYTF	TRBD1	TRBV4-3	TRBJ1-2
TGTGCCAGCAGCCGGAGGTGGTCCGGGCCTAATAATTCACCCCTCCACTTT	CASSRRWSGPNNSPLHF	-	TRBV7-8	TRBJ1-6
TGTGCCAGCAGTGAACTGCGACTAGCGGGAGTTAGCACAGATACGCAGTATTTT	CASSELRLAGVSTDTQYF	TRBD2	TRBV2	TRBJ2-3
TGTGCCAGCAGCTTAGGGGACACAAGCAATCAGCCCCAGCATTTT	CASSLGDTSNQPQHF	-	TRBV7-2	TRBJ1-5
TGTGCCAGCCCGAAAAGGGACTTAAAAATCCAGGCTGGACAGTATTTT	CASPKRDLKIQAGQYF	-	TRBV27	TRBJ2-3
TGTGCCTGGAGTGTAAGGACAGTAGCAAATCAGCCCCAGCATTTT	CAWSVRTVANQPQHF	-	TRBV30	TRBJ1-5
TGTGCCAGCTCGCAAAATCAGGGGCTTTGGGAAAAACTGTTTTTT	CASSQNQGLWEKLFF	-	TRBV18	TRBJ1-4